The rows below give T cell receptor beta chains drawn from one sample of a study of neoadjuvant anti-PD-1 for oral cavity cancer. Libraries were prepared by immunoSEQ multiplex PCR; TCRdb keeps only in-frame clonotypes and omits some of them. The profile covers around 21,000 clones, with 40% to 50% appearing a single time and around 40% taken by the ten largest. Here the sequenced sample was tumor tissue, taken after nivolumab (anti-PD-1) treatment. The receptor source for this set is a person aged 35-79 years with oral cavity squamous cell carcinoma. Each CDR3 is given with its conserved first and last residue. The order of the fields is V gene, J gene, CDR3 protein.

>TRBV11-2|TRBJ2-5
CASSLATAGETQYF
>TRBV10-3|TRBJ2-1
CAISEWGGYNEQFF
>TRBV6-6|TRBJ1-5
CASTYRVNQPQHF
>TRBV15|TRBJ2-2
CATSLLDGASLGELFF
>TRBV4-3|TRBJ1-2
CASSQERDRGNLDTF
>TRBV4-3|TRBJ1-6
CASSHGNKGYNSPLHF
>TRBV5-1|TRBJ2-5
CASSLMPAGSGKETQYF
>TRBV6-1|TRBJ1-5
CASSGQQNQPQHF
>TRBV7-8|TRBJ2-3
CASSLANWQYF
>TRBV5-4|TRBJ1-6
CASSLDSRTSPLHF
>TRBV30|TRBJ2-5
CAWSPPQGLYKETQYF
>TRBV20-1|TRBJ1-1
CSARYTEAFF
>TRBV7-2|TRBJ2-7
CASSLDRGGYEQYF
>TRBV7-8|TRBJ1-6
CASSLAGDWDSPLHF
>TRBV6-5|TRBJ1-1
CASSYRGPVAEAFF
>TRBV4-3|TRBJ2-5
CASSHVSGQGGETQYF
>TRBV15|TRBJ1-5
CATSMGGISNQPQHF
>TRBV27|TRBJ2-3
CASRWTSGSTDTQYF
>TRBV6-1|TRBJ1-1
CASSEFSENTEAFF
>TRBV28|TRBJ2-3
CASSLGGPDTQYF
>TRBV29-1|TRBJ2-1
CSVESYNEQFF
>TRBV2|TRBJ1-2
CASSGQTGYGYTF
>TRBV10-3|TRBJ2-7
CAISEIWGPSSYEQYF
>TRBV2|TRBJ1-2
CASRRDSGDGYTF
>TRBV4-3|TRBJ2-3
CASSQDGAAGTGLSTDTQYF
>TRBV29-1|TRBJ2-3
CSVSSGGASDTQYF
>TRBV10-1|TRBJ1-1
CASSEGRENTEAFF
>TRBV6-5|TRBJ2-5
CASSYGGEETQYF